Following are 32 T cell receptor beta chains from one sample sequenced in a study of monozygotic twins with inflammatory bowel disease. TCRdb re-called the 5' RACE reads and shows each CDR3 protein once, DNA omitted. The sample features roughly 330,000 distinct CDR3 sequences, with approximately 2% in its top ten. The sequencing input was blood. These receptors originate from a human donor with ulcerative colitis or Crohn's disease, or a healthy co-twin of an affected twin (not recorded which).

The chain employs TRBV3-1 and TRBJ1-3. This CDR3 has 17 residues. CDR1 is LGHDT and CDR2 is YNNKEL in the germline V gene (reference sequence). The CDR3 loop reads CASSQEKSGSSGNTIYF.

The chain has TRBV3-1 and TRBJ2-7; TCRdb's D call of TRBD1 is untestable without DNA. The V gene's germline CDR1 is LGHDT and CDR2 YNNKEL (reference sequence). This CDR3 comprises 15 residues. The CDR3 here is CASSPRQGVLYEQYF.

CDR3: CASSTGTGGYQETQYF. The V gene is TRBV5-1, the J gene TRBJ2-5; the TCRdb D gene call, TRBD1, has no DNA to confirm it. The CDR3 totals 16 residues. Germline lookup yields CDR1 SGHRS and CDR2 YFSETQ.

The chain recombines TRBV5-1 with TRBJ1-2. CDR1 is SGHRS and CDR2 is YFSETQ in the germline V gene. The CDR3 contains 16 residues. The CDR3 protein is CASSLVAAGLDYGYTF.

The chain combines TRBV11-2 with TRBJ2-2; TCRdb gives TRBD2 as the D gene, but with no DNA this cannot be confirmed. The CDR3 sequence is 15 residues long. From germline, CDR1 is SGHAT and CDR2 FQNNGV. The CDR3: CASSLGLASTGELFF.

The genes are TRBV5-5 and TRBJ2-7; as DNA is missing, the TRBD2 call by TCRdb cannot be tested. The germline gives CDR1 SGHKS, CDR2 YYEKEE (reference sequence). This CDR3 is built from 13 residues. The CDR3 sequence: CASRTSGSSEQYF.

The chain combines TRBV7-2 with TRBJ2-1; absent DNA, TCRdb's TRBD2 call cannot be checked. This CDR3 is 15 amino acids long. Germline CDR1 SGHTA, CDR2 FQGNSA. The CDR3 reads CASSLRAGAYNEQFF.

The CDR3 sequence is CAGSSGGPSSTDTQYF. The chain is built from TRBV5-1 and TRBJ2-3; TCRdb reports TRBD2, a call that lacks DNA to check it against. CDR1 and CDR2 (germline): SGHRS, YFSETQ. The CDR3 spans 16 residues. The whole variable domain, filled in from reference TRBV5-1 and TRBJ2-3, reads KAGVTQTPRYLIKTRGQQVTLSCSPISGHRSVSWYQQTPGQGLQFLFEYFSETQRNKGNFPGRFSGRQFSNSRSEMNVSTLELGDSALYLCAGSSGGPSSTDTQYFGPGTRLTVL.

This chain joins TRBV4-1 and TRBJ2-3; TCRdb designates TRBD1, a call that cannot be tested without DNA. The CDR3 is 15 residues long. The germline V gene encodes CDR1 MGHRA and CDR2 YSYEKL. CDR3 residues: CASSQGQFSTDTQYF.

The chain combines TRBV20-1 with TRBJ2-7; with no DNA, the TCRdb D assignment of TRBD1 cannot be verified. Germline CDR1 DFQATT, CDR2 SNEGSKA (reference sequence). The CDR3 spans 13 residues. The CDR3 protein is CSARPGQLYEQYF.

The gene calls are TRBV20-1 and TRBJ1-2. The CDR3 runs to 12 residues. Germline V gene lookup returns CDR1 DFQATT and CDR2 SNEGSKA (reference sequence). The CDR3 is CSDVGPNYGYTF.

V and J are TRBV7-2 and TRBJ1-2. Germline V CDR1 and CDR2: SGHTA, FQGNSA. The CDR3 extends over 14 amino acids. The CDR3 sequence: CASTLRGVSYGYTF.

The rearrangement joins TRBV7-3 to TRBJ2-1; lacking DNA, the TRBD2 call made by TCRdb goes unchecked. The germline CDR1 and CDR2 sequences are SGHTA and FQGTGA. The CDR3 totals 15 residues. CDR3 sequence: CASSLGTSFMNEQFF.

The V gene is TRBV19, the J gene TRBJ2-7; no DNA is available, so the TRBD2 call from TCRdb remains unchecked. The CDR3 loop spans 15 amino acids. Germline V CDR1 and CDR2: LNHDA, SQIVND (reference sequence). The CDR3 here is CASSFSGTSNYEQYF. The full variable domain, in which reference TRBV19 and TRBJ2-7 provide the parts outside the CDR3, is DGGITQSPKYLFRKEGQNVTLSCEQNLNHDAMYWYRQDPGQGLRLIYYSQIVNDFQKGDIAEGYSVSREKKESFPLTVTSAQKNPTAFYLCASSFSGTSNYEQYFGPGTRLTVT.

The chain carries TRBV20-1 and TRBJ1-1. Germline lookup yields CDR1 DFQATT and CDR2 SNEGSKA (reference sequence). The CDR3 length is 13 residues. The chain's CDR3 is CSAIRSLNTEAFF.

The chain joins TRBV15 to TRBJ1-5; TCRdb's D call, TRBD1, is unchecked because there is no DNA. This CDR3 is 16 amino acids long. Germline CDR1 is LNHNV and CDR2 is YYDKDF (reference sequence). CDR3 protein: CATSRLGGQPNQPQHF.

V usage is TRBV20-1 and J usage is TRBJ2-3. Germline lookup yields CDR1 DFQATT and CDR2 SNEGSKA (reference sequence). This CDR3 contains 12 residues. The CDR3 here is CSAREGTDTQYF.

The J gene is TRBJ2-5, the V gene TRBV28. In germline, CDR1 is MDHEN, CDR2 SYDVKM. The CDR3 extends over 13 amino acids. The CDR3 loop is CASCSAGEETQYF.

The V call is TRBV5-1, the J call TRBJ2-3; the TCRdb D gene call, TRBD1, has no DNA to confirm it. The CDR3 is 15 residues long. Germline V lookup: CDR1 SGHRS, CDR2 YFSETQ. CDR3 protein: CASSLAGRGTDTQYF.

This chain joins TRBV20-1 and TRBJ1-5; absent DNA, TCRdb's TRBD1 call cannot be checked. This CDR3 region has 17 residues. Germline CDR1 and CDR2: DFQATT and SNEGSKA (reference sequence). CDR3 sequence: CSARDSSRDRRNQPQHF.

The V and J genes are TRBV12-3 or TRBV12-4 and TRBJ2-1; the D gene TCRdb calls, TRBD1, cannot be checked with no DNA. This CDR3 is 14 amino acids long. The CDR3 here is CASIRGGSYNEQFF.

CDR3: CASKGGTEAFF. V is TRBV6-5 and J is TRBJ1-1. The CDR3 contains 11 residues. CDR1 is MNHEY and CDR2 is SVGAGI in the germline V gene.

The chain recombines TRBV5-1 with TRBJ2-5. The CDR3 totals 14 residues. Germline values: CDR1 SGHRS, CDR2 YFSETQ. CDR3 region: CASSLRVGQETQYF.

The chain employs TRBV5-1 and TRBJ1-3. Per germline, CDR1 SGHRS and CDR2 YFSETQ. CDR3 length equals 14 residues. The CDR3 region is CASSPNREGDTIYF.

V and J are TRBV4-3 and TRBJ2-7; TCRdb returns TRBD1, unconfirmable since there is no DNA. The CDR3 totals 14 residues. Germline lookup yields CDR1 LGHNA and CDR2 YSLEER. The CDR3 protein is CASSQDRGTYEQYF.

The gene calls are TRBV5-1 and TRBJ1-2. The CDR3 covers 16 residues. Germline CDR1 reads SGHRS; CDR2 reads YFSETQ. The CDR3 spells CASSTTDVKGLSGYTF.

V is TRBV7-9 and J is TRBJ1-2; TCRdb outputs TRBD1, but without DNA this stays unchecked. In germline, CDR1 is SEHNR, CDR2 FQNEAQ (reference sequence). The CDR3 extends over 15 amino acids. The CDR3 spells CASSLSQGTVYGYTF.

The gene calls are TRBV28 and TRBJ2-3; no DNA is available, so the TRBD1 call from TCRdb remains unchecked. Germline CDR1 and CDR2: MDHEN and SYDVKM. This CDR3 region has 15 residues. This CDR3 reads CASVGGARATDTQYF.

The rearrangement links TRBV13 to TRBJ1-1; without DNA, the TCRdb call of TRBD1 cannot be checked. Germline lookup yields CDR1 PRHDT and CDR2 FYEKMQ (reference sequence). This CDR3 has 13 amino acids. The CDR3 sequence is CASSPQGSPEAFF.

The CDR3 protein is CASSLGPSANEQFF. V is TRBV5-1 and J is TRBJ2-1. The CDR3 runs to 14 residues. Germline CDR1 and CDR2: SGHRS and YFSETQ.

This chain connects TRBV12-3 or TRBV12-4 to TRBJ2-3; TCRdb indicates TRBD2, and absent DNA this call remains unverified. The CDR3 is 14 residues long. CDR3 amino acids: CASRIAGTTDTQYF.

The V gene is TRBV20-1, the J gene TRBJ2-5; TCRdb's assignment of TRBD2 cannot be checked, as there is no DNA. In germline, CDR1 is DFQATT, CDR2 SNEGSKA (reference sequence). This CDR3 has 13 amino acids. Here the CDR3 reads CSARGEGRETQYF.